This T cell receptor beta chain was recovered during a study of long-term antiretroviral therapy in people with HIV. Trimming stripped 4 bases from V and 1 base from J, with 11 bases between. Germline V gene data show CDR1 as SNHLY and CDR2 as FYNNEI. The CDR3 extends over 14 amino acids. With survey level as its setting, the immunoSEQ assay was v3.0. TCRdb's table, derived via immunoSEQ multiplex PCR, lists solely in-frame clones and lacks some. The sample yields about 33,000 clones, more than 95% seen once. The source of this sequence is a man aged 25-40 years with HIV. The sequences come from unsorted PBMCs, collected 6.9 years after starting antiretroviral therapy. This sequence joins TRBV2 and TRBJ2-7; D uncertain. DNA for the CDR3: TGTGCCAGCAGTGTACCCTCCGTTTCCTACGAGCAGTACTTC. Encoded protein: CASSVPSVSYEQYF.